The 12 T cell receptor beta chains below all came from one sample that was sequenced in a study of ipilimumab plus nivolumab after autologous stem cell transplantation. Produced via immunoSEQ multiplex PCR; TCRdb's table is partial and in-frame only. Of 17,000 or so clones in the sample, more than 65% are singletons; the top ten hold 10% to 13%. Source: PBMCs, taken in a trial of ipilimumab plus nivolumab as post-transplant consolidation. These receptor sequences come from a male donor with diffuse large B-cell lymphoma.

Remarks on this clone: This sample also contains other DNA sequences that code for the same CDR3. This rearrangement joins TRBV7-9 to TRBJ1-4; 7 nucleotides agree with TRBD1. The junction had 8 bases not matched to a gene; V was cut back by 5 bases and J by 8 bases. The CDR3 is 14 amino acids. CDR1 is SEHNR, CDR2 FQNEAQ, per germline (reference sequence). The CDR3, as DNA: TGTGCCAGCAGCCAGGAGGGGGCGGGGGAAAAACTGTTTTTT. Translation gives CASSQEGAGEKLFF.

V is TRBV5-4 and J is TRBJ2-7; TRBD2 might be the D (5 bases). Germline V CDR1 and CDR2: SGHNT, YYREEE (reference sequence). The CDR3 runs to 15 residues. The V end lost 4 bases, the J end lost 4 bases, and 18 bases lay between the germline ends. CDR3 coding DNA: TGTGCCAGCAGCACCGACGGGAACCGGATTTACGAGCAGTACTTC. This encodes CASSTDGNRIYEQYF. The full variable domain, in which reference TRBV5-4 and TRBJ2-7 provide the parts outside the CDR3, is ETGVTQSPTHLIKTRGQQVTLRCSSQSGHNTVSWYQQALGQGPQFIFQYYREEENGRGNFPPRFSGLQFPNYSSELNVNALELDDSALYLCASSTDGNRIYEQYFGPGTRLTVT.

The rearrangement joins TRBV14 to TRBJ1-1, with 7 bases identical to TRBD1. The germline V gene has CDR1 SGHDN and CDR2 FVKESK. The V segment lost 2 bases and the J segment 4 bases; nucleotides outside the gene matches: 7. CDR3 length: 15 amino acids. CDR3 amino acids: CASSQLPRGGTEAFF. CDR3 DNA: TGTGCCAGCAGCCAACTCCCCAGGGGGGGCACTGAAGCTTTCTTT.

This chain links TRBV7-2 with TRBJ2-3; 8 bases are a match to TRBD2. Germline CDR1 reads SGHTA; CDR2 reads FQGNSA. The trim removed 2 bases at V and 2 bases at J, leaving 3 bases unmatched. The CDR3 runs 15 residues. As DNA, the CDR3 is TGTGCCAGCAGCTTAACGGGGGGGCCCACAGATACGCAGTATTTT. This codes for CASSLTGGPTDTQYF.

The genes are TRBV4-2 and TRBJ2-7, with D unresolved. The V gene's germline CDR1 is LGHNA and CDR2 YNFKEQ. V shed 5 bases and J shed 0 bases, with 8 bases lying between them. The CDR3 is made up of 13 amino acids. As DNA, the CDR3 is TGTGCCAGCAGCTTGTTGAACTCCTACGAGCAGTACTTC. The encoded protein is CASSLLNSYEQYF.

V is TRBV6-6 and J is TRBJ2-2; 8 nucleotides align to TRBD2. CDR1 MNHNY and CDR2 SVGAGI come from the germline V gene (reference sequence). Trimming took 2 bases from V and 7 from J; bases not matched to a gene: 9. The CDR3 spans 16 residues. The CDR3 is CASSYTGGGPIGELFF. The DNA of the CDR3 is TGTGCCAGCAGTTACACGGGCGGGGGGCCTATCGGGGAGCTGTTTTTT.

Note on this clone: One end of the junction fails to match germline, which may point to a read error. The chain has TRBV18 and TRBJ1-3, with no clear D. In germline, CDR1 is KGHSH, CDR2 LQKENI. This CDR3 spans 16 amino acids. CDR3 sequence reads: CASSPLGTVKGNTIYF. In nucleotides, the CDR3 is TGTGCCAGCTCCCCACTAGGCACAGTCAAAGGAAACACCATATATTTT.

This clone has just a few counts. The chain couples TRBV5-6 to TRBJ1-2; D perhaps matches TRBD1 (6 bases). Per germline, CDR1 SGHDT and CDR2 YYEEEE. V was pared by 2 bases and J by 2 bases, with 16 bases between. The CDR3 is 16 amino acids. CDR3 bases: TGTGCCAGCAGCTTATTCCCCGGGACACCGAACTATGGCTACACCTTC. Protein product: CASSLFPGTPNYGYTF.

In this sample, this clone turned up once. A much bigger clone sits one base away, suggesting this may be a read error. Different DNA sequences within this sample yield the same CDR3. The chain carries TRBV4-2 and TRBJ2-7; weak D call: TRBD2 (5 bases). The CDR3 has 12 amino acids. The germline CDR1 and CDR2 sequences are LGHNA and YNFKEQ. V was shortened by 5 bases and J by 3 bases, with 8 bases between the two germline ends. CDR3 bases: TGTGCCAGCAGCTCGGCGGGCTACGAGCAGTACTTC. It encodes CASSSAGYEQYF.

The V and J genes are TRBV5-4 and TRBJ2-7; TRBD2 agrees at 7 bases. The V gene's germline CDR1 is SGHNT and CDR2 YYREEE (reference sequence). V was clipped by 0 bases and J by 1 base; unmatched bases: 1. This CDR3 has 14 residues. The CDR3 coding sequence is TGTGCCAGCAGCTTGGACGGGGGGTCCTACGAGCAGTACTTC. Encoded protein: CASSLDGGSYEQYF.

The sample holds a few counts of this clone. The V call is TRBV6-1, the J call TRBJ1-1; no definite D call. Germline CDR1 MNHNS, CDR2 SASEGT. Trimming left V 6 bases short and J 8 bases short, with 13 bases between. CDR3 length: 12 residues. CDR3 residues: CASSPAGLEAFF. DNA of the CDR3: TGTGCCAGCAGCCCGGCGGGCCTAGAAGCTTTCTTT.

The chain recombines TRBV6-6 with TRBJ1-1, with D perhaps TRBD1 (5 bases). V was pared by 6 bases and J by 1 base, with 15 bases between. The CDR3 extends over 15 amino acids. In germline, CDR1 is MNHNY, CDR2 SVGAGI (reference sequence). The CDR3 reads CASRAGRRENTEAFF. CDR3 nucleotides: TGTGCCAGCAGAGCGGGTCGCAGGGAGAACACTGAAGCTTTCTTT.